This TCR beta chain was identified during a study of blood T cell repertoires in COVID-19. On the study more broadly: T cells, B-cell-depleted T cells, or PBMCs provided the cDNA or gDNA that served as material.

Germline CDR1 and CDR2: SEHNR and FQNEAQ (reference sequence). The CDR3 consists of 16 residues. Losses at the gene ends were 5 bases for V and 4 bases for J; bases not matched to a gene: 7. Study processing details: Amplification with reference gene primers provided the estimates of nucleated cell counts. Sequencing was performed with immunoSEQ multiplex PCR; in TCRdb, only in-frame clones are kept and a portion is missing. The V and J calls and clone size were taken over from that table, and D and trimming were inferred from the DNA. The sample includes hundreds of thousands of clones, 85% to 90% of them seen just once.

The sample was peripheral blood. The rearrangement links TRBV7-9 to TRBJ2-3; TRBD2 agrees at 12 bases. This TCR came from an elderly man with acute or convalescent COVID-19. The CDR3 nucleotides read TGTGCCAGCAGCCCTCTAGCGGGAGGGTGGGCAGATACGCAGTATTTT. It is translated as CASSPLAGGWADTQYF.